The source of this TCR beta chain is a study of T cells in Graves' hyperthyroidism and ophthalmopathy. Across the study: At initial diagnosis, before any treatment had begun, peripheral blood was obtained.

Regions amplified from RNA transcripts were the TCR beta CDR3 regions. The study used the HTBI primer set for a first-round RT-PCR of the TCR CDR3. From the multiplex PCR reads, TCRdb called clonotypes with MiXCR, one entry per CDR3 protein. This sample has around 450,000 distinct CDR3 sequences, with roughly 13% found just once. At least ten counts were recorded for this clonotype. Hyperthyroidism of Graves' type that showed no ophthalmopathy progression within 18 months was stable. Patients aged 18 to 65 had newly diagnosed hyperthyroidism that had lasted under 2 months. From germline, CDR1 is SGHTA and CDR2 FQGNSA. This CDR3 contains 13 residues. The ends were cut back, 5 bases at V and 2 bases at J, with 8 bases in the middle.

V usage is TRBV7-2 and J usage is TRBJ2-3; tentatively, D is TRBD1 (5 bases). What was sequenced was blood. The source of this sequence is a woman between 18 and 30 years old with Graves' hyperthyroidism. CDR3 region: CASSPGITDTQYF. The CDR3 DNA reads as TGTGCCAGCAGCCCAGGGATCACAGATACGCAGTATTTT.